Presented here are 30 T cell receptor beta chains from one specimen sequenced in a study of T cell repertoires in cytomegalovirus infection. The antigens for these receptors are not known. TCRdb reprocessed the reads with MiXCR, giving one entry per CDR3 protein. This sample carries hundreds of thousands of distinct CDR3 sequences, around 30% of them seen once, and the ten largest clones take 15% to 20%. The material sequenced was cultured PBMCs, taken from culture after CMV antigen stimulation. These receptors all stem from a human donor in good health (CMV status not recorded). Some clones in this sample may be carry-over from other donors' samples.

This sequence joins TRBV18 and TRBJ2-5; D gene uncertain. The CDR3 covers 14 residues. Germline-derived CDR1 and CDR2 are KGHSH and LQKENI. Trimming took 3 bases from V and 5 from J, leaving 13 bases between them. The CDR3 loop reads CASSPISKEETQYF. CDR3 DNA: TGTGCCAGCTCACCCATCTCGAAGGAGGAGACCCAGTACTTC.

This rearrangement joins TRBV19 to TRBJ1-2; D not certain. There are 14 residues in the CDR3. V was clipped by 5 bases and J by 4 bases, with 14 bases between them. Germline V lookup: CDR1 LNHDA, CDR2 SQIVND (reference sequence). CDR3 DNA sequence: TGTGCCAGTAGTCCCCCGACACCCCGCTATGGCTACACCTTC. It yields the protein CASSPPTPRYGYTF.

The chain recombines TRBV6-5 with TRBJ1-4, with D possibly being TRBD1 (6 bases). The CDR3 is 15 residues long. V was cut by 5 bases and J by 3 bases, with 13 bases left in between. CDR1 is MNHEY and CDR2 is SVGAGI in the germline V gene. Here the CDR3 DNA reads TGTGCCAGCAGTACCCTCAGGACAGCTAATGAAAAACTGTTTTTT. This translates into CASSTLRTANEKLFF.

As regards this clonotype: Possible read error: a much larger clone is one base away. The CDR3 bases are TGTGCCAGCGGCTCTCGGCTAGCGGCCTACAATGAGCAGTTCTTC. This translates into CASGSRLAAYNEQFF. The V and J genes are TRBV7-6 and TRBJ2-1; 7 positions agree with TRBD2. Germline assignment: CDR1 SGHVS and CDR2 FNYEAQ. CDR3 length: 15 residues. V gave up 8 bases and J gave up 2 bases; unmatched junction bases: 9.

This clonotype was counted a few times. V and J are TRBV10-3 and TRBJ2-7; perhaps TRBD2 as D (6 bases). The CDR3 spans 12 residues. Germline V CDR1 and CDR2: ENHRY, SYGVKD. Trimming shortened V by 0 bases and J by 12 bases, and 12 bases separated the two germline ends. CDR3 region: CAISESLADPYF. The DNA for the CDR3 is TGTGCCATCAGTGAGTCACTAGCCGATCCGTACTTC.

This clonotype was picked up many times. The chain recombines TRBV7-2 with TRBJ1-1; TRBD1 matches at 8 bases. CDR3 size: 14 residues. Germline CDR1 and CDR2: SGHTA and FQGNSA. The V and J ends lost 6 bases and 4 bases, in that order; junction bases with no gene match: 7. The CDR3 here is CASRFTGGSTEAFF. CDR3 sequence (DNA): TGTGCCAGCAGGTTTACAGGGGGGAGCACTGAAGCTTTCTTT.

This clonotype was observed many times. V and J are TRBV7-2 and TRBJ2-7; D call uncertain. V lost 5 bases and J 2 bases, leaving 16 bases between the germline ends. This CDR3 comprises 15 residues. Germline V gene lookup returns CDR1 SGHTA and CDR2 FQGNSA. CDR3 bases: TGTGCCAGCAGCACTGAATGGGGTGGGACCTACGAGCAGTACTTC. The encoded protein is CASSTEWGGTYEQYF.

The chain couples TRBV12-3 or TRBV12-4 to TRBJ1-6; D gene uncertain. The CDR3 loop spans 15 amino acids. V dropped 6 bases and J dropped 0 bases, with 9 bases sitting between them. CDR3: CASRSSSSYNSPLHF. The CDR3 DNA sequence: TGTGCCAGCAGGTCCTCGAGCTCCTATAATTCACCCCTCCACTTT.

This clonotype has more than one count but fewer than ten. V is TRBV6-1 and J is TRBJ2-3, with a weak D call TRBD2 (5 bases). This CDR3 region has 13 residues. The V gene lost 10 bases and the J gene lost 0 bases, with 11 bases spanning the gap. CDR1 is MNHNS and CDR2 is SASEGT in the germline V gene. CDR3 residues: CATERASTDTQYF. CDR3 bases: TGTGCCACCGAGAGGGCTAGCACAGATACGCAGTATTTT.

This clonotype was detected a few times. The V gene is TRBV5-5, the J gene TRBJ1-6; D is uncertain. The germline V gene encodes CDR1 SGHKS and CDR2 YYEKEE (reference sequence). The V end was cut by 4 bases, the J end by 6 bases, with 23 bases between. The CDR3 is 18 residues long. As DNA, the CDR3 is TGTGCCAGCAGCCTCATCGTTGGCCTGAGCCGGGGTAATTCACCCCTCCACTTT. Translating gives CASSLIVGLSRGNSPLHF.

This clonotype came up a few times. A read error may account for a junction end that differs from germline. CDR3 nucleotides: TGTGCCAGCAGGTTAGGGACTAGCTACGAGCAGTACTTC. Encoded protein: CASRLGTSYEQYF. J is TRBJ2-7 and V is TRBV7-2, with 8 bases lining up with TRBD2. The CDR3 runs 13 residues. The germline CDR1 and CDR2 sequences are SGHTA and FQGNSA.

The chain links TRBV4-3 to TRBJ2-1; D is ambiguous. V dropped 1 base and J dropped 0 bases, with 7 bases sitting between them. The germline gives CDR1 LGHNA, CDR2 YSLEER. The CDR3 extends over 15 amino acids. CDR3 in amino acids: CASSQAPPSYNEQFF. The DNA for the CDR3 is TGCGCCAGCAGCCAAGCTCCTCCCTCCTACAATGAGCAGTTCTTC.

This chain uses TRBV7-9 with TRBJ2-7, with a possible D match to TRBD2 (5 bases). The ends were cut back, 3 bases at V and 6 bases at J, with 12 bases in the middle. The CDR3 consists of 13 residues. The V gene's germline CDR1 is SEHNR and CDR2 FQNEAQ (reference sequence). The CDR3 DNA follows: TGTGCCAGCAGCTTCACGGGGAAAGGCGAGCAGTACTTC. It specifies CASSFTGKGEQYF.

This clonotype was counted only a few times. The rearrangement joins TRBV7-2 to TRBJ1-6, with TRBD1 as a possible D gene (5 bases). CDR1 is SGHTA and CDR2 is FQGNSA in the germline V gene. V lost 6 bases and J 10 bases, leaving 13 bases between the germline ends. The CDR3 has 13 residues. CDR3: CASRGRVGSPLHF. In DNA, the CDR3 is TGTGCCAGCAGAGGCAGGGTAGGATCACCCCTCCACTTT.

V is TRBV20-1 and J is TRBJ1-5; weak D call: TRBD1 (5 bases). The CDR3 sequence is 15 residues long. The V gene's germline CDR1 is DFQATT and CDR2 SNEGSKA (reference sequence). V lost 0 bases and J lost 4, with 13 bases in between. This chain's CDR3 is CSARDRERGNQPQHF. In DNA form, the CDR3 reads TGCAGTGCTAGAGATAGGGAGAGGGGAAATCAGCCCCAGCATTTT.

The chain uses TRBV27 and TRBJ1-4, with 7 bases aligning to TRBD1. Trimming at V came to 2 bases and at J to 7 bases, leaving 7 bases not matched to a gene. The CDR3 extends over 15 amino acids. CDR1 and CDR2 from the germline V gene are MNHEY and SMNVEV (reference sequence). As DNA, the CDR3 is TGTGCCAGCAGTTTAGATGGGACAGTCGGTGAAAAACTGTTTTTT. It is translated as CASSLDGTVGEKLFF.

The chain links TRBV12-3 or TRBV12-4 to TRBJ1-4, with no clear D. Trimming took 5 bases from V and 0 from J, leaving 10 bases between them. The CDR3 totals 15 residues. CDR3 DNA sequence: TGTGCCAGCAGTGGACGGGGTGCAACTAATGAAAAACTGTTTTTT. It is translated as CASSGRGATNEKLFF.

The gene calls are TRBV19 and TRBJ2-7; no clear D. Trimming pared 7 bases from V and 6 bases from J, leaving 16 bases between. From germline, CDR1 is LNHDA and CDR2 SQIVND (reference sequence). CDR3 size: 13 residues. The CDR3 is CASKGSGRIEQYF. The CDR3 nucleotides read TGTGCCAGTAAGGGATCCGGGCGCATCGAGCAGTACTTC.

This chain connects TRBV7-2 to TRBJ2-5, with TRBD1 matching over 7 bases. V shed 5 bases, J shed 2 bases, and the junction held 5 bases outside the gene matches. The germline V gene has CDR1 SGHTA and CDR2 FQGNSA. The CDR3 extends over 14 amino acids. The CDR3 sequence is CASSTYRGQETQYF. In DNA, the CDR3 is TGTGCCAGCAGCACTTACAGGGGTCAAGAGACCCAGTACTTC.

The chain uses TRBV12-3 or TRBV12-4 and TRBJ1-1; possibly TRBD1 for D (5 bases). The germline V and J ends were trimmed by 7 bases and 3 bases, with 15 bases remaining between them. CDR3 size: 14 residues. CDR3: CASTLGGGDTEAFF. The CDR3 DNA reads TGTGCCAGCACCTTGGGGGGGGGTGACACTGAAGCTTTCTTT.

This clonotype was counted at least ten times. The chain links TRBV7-2 to TRBJ2-1; D is unresolved. The V gene lost 1 base and the J gene lost 5 bases, with 9 bases spanning the gap. The CDR3 contains 14 residues. Germline CDR1 SGHTA, CDR2 FQGNSA. The CDR3 nucleotides read TGTGCCAGCAGCTTAGATCCAGGAGACAATGAGCAGTTCTTC. This codes for CASSLDPGDNEQFF.

Only a few counts were recorded for this clonotype. The chain is built from TRBV6-8 and TRBJ2-7; D perhaps matches TRBD2 (7 bases). The germline CDR1 and CDR2 sequences are MNHGY and SAAAGT. CDR3 size: 16 residues. V dropped 1 base and J dropped 0 bases, with 13 bases sitting between them. The CDR3 DNA sequence: TGTGCCAGCAGTTACTGGAGGGGGGGCGCCTCCTACGAGCAGTACTTC. Its protein product is CASSYWRGGASYEQYF.

This chain connects TRBV5-4 to TRBJ2-1; 7 bases are a match to TRBD1. Per germline, CDR1 SGHNT and CDR2 YYREEE (reference sequence). This CDR3 region has 16 residues. With V trimmed by 2 bases and J by 8 bases, 13 bases remained unmatched. The chain's CDR3 is CASSFPGGGGWHEQFF. Written as DNA, the CDR3 is TGTGCCAGCAGCTTTCCAGGGGGTGGCGGGTGGCATGAGCAGTTCTTC.

Comments on this clonotype: The junction and the germline gene differ at one end; a read error may be behind it. This CDR3 reads CSATPPGGGTPNPNF. The CDR3 nucleotides are TGCAGTGCCACCCCCCCCGGGGGCGGAACTCCCAACCCAAACTTC. This sequence joins TRBV20-1 and TRBJ2-7; D is tentatively TRBD1 or TRBD2 (6 bases each). Germline V gene sequence: CDR1 DFQATT, CDR2 SNEGSKA (reference sequence). The CDR3 contains 15 residues.

This chain uses TRBV27 with TRBJ1-2; D is possibly TRBD1 (5 bases). With 2 bases removed from V and 6 bases from J, the gap between germline ends came to 10 bases. The germline CDR1 and CDR2 sequences are MNHEY and SMNVEV (reference sequence). The CDR3 contains 13 residues. In DNA, the CDR3 is TGTGCCAGCAGTTTAGGGGGTACTCATGGCTACACCTTC. Amino acid sequence: CASSLGGTHGYTF.

This clonotype was counted only a few times. The J gene is TRBJ2-7, the V gene TRBV20-1; tentative D call: TRBD2 (6 bases). From germline, CDR1 is DFQATT and CDR2 SNEGSKA (reference sequence). CDR3 length: 13 residues. With 5 bases removed from V and 4 bases from J, the gap between germline ends came to 15 bases. CDR3 sequence: CSAERDGRYEQYF. The CDR3, as DNA: TGCAGTGCTGAACGGGACGGGAGATACGAGCAGTACTTC.

This clonotype was seen more than once but under ten times. This chain links TRBV18 with TRBJ1-3; D gene unclear. Between the trimmed V and J ends, which lost 0 bases and 2 bases, there was a span of 8 bases. CDR3 length equals 15 residues. Germline CDR1 and CDR2: KGHSH and LQKENI. CDR3: CASSPPSRAGNTIYF. CDR3 DNA sequence: TGTGCCAGCTCACCACCATCCAGAGCTGGAAACACCATATATTTT.

The V gene is TRBV20-1, the J gene TRBJ1-1; weak D call: TRBD1 (6 bases). The CDR3 consists of 13 residues. The V gene's germline CDR1 is DFQATT and CDR2 SNEGSKA (reference sequence). The V gene lost 4 bases and the J gene lost 8 bases, with 17 bases spanning the gap. CDR3 DNA: TGCAGTGCTATGAGGTGGGGGGGCGGCGAAGCTTTCTTT. Residues: CSAMRWGGGEAFF.

This clonotype has only a few counts. The V gene is TRBV2, the J gene TRBJ1-2; a possible D gene is TRBD1 (6 bases). The length of the CDR3 is 14 residues. The V gene lost 5 bases and the J gene lost 0 bases, with 10 bases spanning the gap. Germline assignment: CDR1 SNHLY and CDR2 FYNNEI. CDR3 nucleotide sequence: TGTGCCAGCAGTTTTGGACAGACTAACTATGGCTACACCTTC. Its translation is CASSFGQTNYGYTF.

The chain couples TRBV7-8 to TRBJ2-2, with 7 positions matching TRBD1. Germline lookup yields CDR1 SGHVS and CDR2 FQNEAQ. The ends lost 4 bases at V and 5 bases at J; junction bases unmatched: 7. The CDR3 is made up of 15 amino acids. CDR3 sequence: CASSSPTGRTGELFF. DNA of the CDR3: TGTGCCAGCAGCTCGCCGACAGGGCGGACCGGGGAGCTGTTTTTT.